These 10 T cell receptor beta chains were sequenced from one sample in a study of human T cells and chemical hapten exposure. TCRdb called the RACE reads again in MiXCR, with one record for every CDR3 protein. Of fewer than 350,000 distinct CDR3 sequences detected, over 7.5% appear once; the ten largest clones hold 1.2%. The sample's time point: pre-sensitization, week 0. The treatment was: therapeutic diphenylcyclopropenone sensitization with weekly scalp DPC. The sample in question was whole blood, obtained in connection with sensitization to the hapten diphenylcyclopropenone (DPC). These receptors originate from a man aged 18 to 30 with alopecia areata. Some clones in this sample may be carry-over from other donors' samples.

Only a few counts were recorded for this clonotype. The chain couples TRBV6-2 or TRBV6-3 to TRBJ2-7; D perhaps matches TRBD1 (6 bases). The CDR3 has 15 amino acids. Looked up from germline, CDR1 is MNHEY and CDR2 is SVGEGT. Trimming took 2 bases from V and 2 from J, leaving 13 bases between them. The CDR3 loop is CASSYLGTPTYEQYF. CDR3 DNA: TGTGCCAGCAGTTACCTAGGGACACCGACCTACGAGCAGTACTTC.

The rearrangement joins TRBV5-1 to TRBJ1-1; D unresolved. The CDR3 contains 14 residues. Germline lookup yields CDR1 SGHRS and CDR2 YFSETQ. Trimming removed 4 bases from V and 2 bases from J, with 12 bases in between. The CDR3 DNA reads as TGCGCCAGCAGCCCCCCGTGGGGAAACACTGAAGCTTTCTTT. Its translation is CASSPPWGNTEAFF.

The chain combines TRBV6-5 with TRBJ2-4; no firm D call. V shed 4 bases and J shed 0 bases, with 13 bases lying between them. Per germline, CDR1 MNHEY and CDR2 SVGAGI. This CDR3 comprises 16 residues. The CDR3 bases are TGTGCCAGCAGTTCCCACGTTCTTATAGCCAAAAACATTCAGTACTTC. Translated: CASSSHVLIAKNIQYF.

This clonotype was recorded at least ten times. This sequence joins TRBV5-1 and TRBJ1-5; TRBD1 matches at 7 bases. The CDR3 is 13 residues long. V dropped 4 bases and J dropped 5; count of bases not matched to a gene: 3. CDR1 SGHRS and CDR2 YFSETQ come from the germline V gene. The CDR3 loop reads CASSTTGDQPQHF. For the CDR3, the DNA is TGCGCCAGCAGCACTACAGGGGATCAGCCCCAGCATTTT. The whole variable domain, filled in from reference TRBV5-1 and TRBJ1-5, reads KAGVTQTPRYLIKTRGQQVTLSCSPISGHRSVSWYQQTPGQGLQFLFEYFSETQRNKGNFPGRFSGRQFSNSRSEMNVSTLELGDSALYLCASSTTGDQPQHFGDGTRLSIL.

A few counts support this clonotype. The V call is TRBV6-6, the J call TRBJ2-6; D is possibly TRBD2 (6 bases). This CDR3 is built from 15 residues. Trimming shortened V by 7 bases and J by 0 bases, and 10 bases separated the two germline ends. Germline assignment: CDR1 MNHNY and CDR2 SVGAGI (reference sequence). This CDR3 reads CASTLGGSGANVLTF. DNA for the CDR3: TGTGCCAGCACCCTGGGGGGCTCTGGGGCCAACGTCCTGACTTTC.

This clonotype was observed a handful of times. The V gene is TRBV6-2 or TRBV6-3, the J gene TRBJ1-5, with D possibly TRBD1 on 5 matching bases. The CDR3 has 14 amino acids. Germline V gives CDR1 MNHEY, CDR2 SVGEGT. The V end was cut by 6 bases, the J end by 4 bases, with 13 bases between. CDR3 coding DNA: TGTGCCAGCAGGAACCCTGGGGGGAATCAGCCCCAGCATTTT. The encoded protein is CASRNPGGNQPQHF.

In DNA, the CDR3 is TGCGCCAGCAGCGAACAGGGGTCCTATGGCTACACCTTC. As protein: CASSEQGSYGYTF. The chain carries TRBV10-1 and TRBJ1-2; the match to TRBD1 covers 7 bases. The V and J ends lost 6 bases and 4 bases, in that order; junction bases with no gene match: 5. The CDR3 consists of 13 residues. From germline, CDR1 is WNHNN and CDR2 SYGVQD (reference sequence).

This clonotype was found a few times. This rearrangement joins TRBV20-1 to TRBJ2-1; D perhaps matches TRBD1 (5 bases). The CDR3 runs to 14 residues. Germline lookup yields CDR1 DFQATT and CDR2 SNEGSKA (reference sequence). Between the trimmed V and J ends, which lost 2 bases and 8 bases, there was a span of 16 bases. Here the CDR3 reads CSARSGKGRDEQFF. The CDR3 bases are TGCAGTGCTAGATCGGGTAAGGGGCGCGATGAGCAGTTCTTC.

Only a few counts were recorded for this clonotype. The gene calls are TRBV5-1 and TRBJ2-4; no clear D gene. CDR3 length equals 16 residues. Germline CDR1 SGHRS, CDR2 YFSETQ. Trimming left V 0 bases short and J 0 bases short, with 10 bases between. CDR3 sequence reads: CASSLETGRAKNIQYF. Written as DNA, the CDR3 is TGCGCCAGCAGCTTGGAAACCGGGCGAGCCAAAAACATTCAGTACTTC.

This clonotype was detected ten times or more. V and J are TRBV25-1 and TRBJ1-2; 12 bases match TRBD1. CDR1 and CDR2 from the germline V gene are MGHDK and SYGVNS. The CDR3 length is 15 residues. J gave up 4 bases and V 7 bases, and 7 bases lay outside the gene matches. This chain's CDR3 is CASKGQGAQSYGYTF. For the CDR3, the DNA is TGTGCCAGCAAGGGACAGGGGGCGCAAAGCTATGGCTACACCTTC.